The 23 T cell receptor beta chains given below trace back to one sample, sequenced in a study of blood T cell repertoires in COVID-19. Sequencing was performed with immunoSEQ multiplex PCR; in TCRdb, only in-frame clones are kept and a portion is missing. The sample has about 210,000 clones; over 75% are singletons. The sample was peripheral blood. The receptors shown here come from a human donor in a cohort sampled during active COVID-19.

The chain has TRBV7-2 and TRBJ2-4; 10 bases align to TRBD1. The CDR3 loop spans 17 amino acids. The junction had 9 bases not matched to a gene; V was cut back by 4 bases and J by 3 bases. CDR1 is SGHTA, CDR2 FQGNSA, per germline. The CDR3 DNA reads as TGTGCCAGCAGCTCGACAGGGGGCGAACCTTACAAAAACATTCAGTACTTC. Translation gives CASSSTGGEPYKNIQYF.

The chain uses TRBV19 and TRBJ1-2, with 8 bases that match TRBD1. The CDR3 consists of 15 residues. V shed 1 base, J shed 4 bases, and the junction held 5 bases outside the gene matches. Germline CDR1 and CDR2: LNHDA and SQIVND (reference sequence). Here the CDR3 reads CASSIASTGGYGYTF. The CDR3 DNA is TGTGCCAGTAGTATAGCCTCCACAGGGGGCTATGGCTACACCTTC.

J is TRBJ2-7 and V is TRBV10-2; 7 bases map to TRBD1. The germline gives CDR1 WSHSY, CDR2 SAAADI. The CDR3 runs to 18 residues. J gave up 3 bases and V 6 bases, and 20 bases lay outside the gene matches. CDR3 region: CASRDRPYDSSKDYEQYF. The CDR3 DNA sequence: TGCGCCAGCAGGGACAGGCCCTACGACTCCTCCAAAGACTACGAGCAGTACTTC.

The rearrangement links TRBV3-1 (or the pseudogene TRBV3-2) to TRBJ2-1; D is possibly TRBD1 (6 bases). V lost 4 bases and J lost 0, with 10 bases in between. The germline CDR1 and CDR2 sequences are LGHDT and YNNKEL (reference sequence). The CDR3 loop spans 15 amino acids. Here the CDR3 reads CASSPQGGSYNEQFF. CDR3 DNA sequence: TGTGCCAGCAGCCCACAGGGTGGCTCCTACAATGAGCAGTTCTTC.

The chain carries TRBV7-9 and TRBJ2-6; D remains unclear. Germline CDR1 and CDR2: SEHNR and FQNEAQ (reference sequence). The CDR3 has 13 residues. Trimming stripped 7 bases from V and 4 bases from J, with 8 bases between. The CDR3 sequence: CASTGWGANVLTF. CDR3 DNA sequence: TGTGCCAGCACCGGCTGGGGGGCCAACGTCCTGACTTTC.

CDR3 in amino acids: CASSTMIWTGNEQYF. CDR3 sequence (DNA): TGTGCCAGCAGTACCATGATATGGACAGGGAACGAGCAGTACTTC. This rearrangement joins TRBV28 to TRBJ2-7, with 8 bases that match TRBD1. V lost 5 bases to trimming and J lost 5 bases; unmatched junction nucleotides: 11. The CDR3 sequence is 15 residues long. Germline-derived CDR1 and CDR2 are MDHEN and SYDVKM.

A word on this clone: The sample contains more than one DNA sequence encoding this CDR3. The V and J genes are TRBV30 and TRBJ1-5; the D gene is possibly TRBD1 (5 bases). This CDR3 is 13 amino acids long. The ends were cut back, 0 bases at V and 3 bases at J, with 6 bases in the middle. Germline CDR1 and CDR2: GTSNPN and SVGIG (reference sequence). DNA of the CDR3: TGTGCCTGGAGTGTAGGGGCCAATCAGCCCCAGCATTTT. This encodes CAWSVGANQPQHF. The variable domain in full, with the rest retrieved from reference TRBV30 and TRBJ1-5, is SQTIHQWPATLVQPVGSPLSLECTVEGTSNPNLYWYRQAAGRGLQLLFYSVGIGQISSEVPQNLSASRPQDRQFILSSKKLLLSDSGFYLCAWSVGANQPQHFGDGTRLSIL.

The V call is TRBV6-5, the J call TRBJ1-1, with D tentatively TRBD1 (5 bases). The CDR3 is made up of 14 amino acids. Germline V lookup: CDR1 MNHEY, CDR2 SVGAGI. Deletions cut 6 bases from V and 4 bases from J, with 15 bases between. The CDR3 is CASSPQERSTEAFF. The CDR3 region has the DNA TGTGCCAGCAGCCCACAGGAACGCAGCACTGAAGCTTTCTTT.

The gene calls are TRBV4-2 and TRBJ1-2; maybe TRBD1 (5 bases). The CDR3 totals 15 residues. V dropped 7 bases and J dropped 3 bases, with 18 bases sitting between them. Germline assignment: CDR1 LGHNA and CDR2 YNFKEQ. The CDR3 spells CASNPRQGIDYGYTF. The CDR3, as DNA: TGTGCCAGCAACCCACGGCAGGGTATAGACTATGGCTACACCTTC.

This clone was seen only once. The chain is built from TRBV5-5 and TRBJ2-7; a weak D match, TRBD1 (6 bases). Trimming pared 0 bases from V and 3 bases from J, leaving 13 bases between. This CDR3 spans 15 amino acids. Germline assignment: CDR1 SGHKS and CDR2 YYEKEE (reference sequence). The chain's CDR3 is CASSLEGTLLYEQYF. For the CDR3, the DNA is TGTGCCAGCAGCTTGGAAGGGACACTCCTCTACGAGCAGTACTTC.

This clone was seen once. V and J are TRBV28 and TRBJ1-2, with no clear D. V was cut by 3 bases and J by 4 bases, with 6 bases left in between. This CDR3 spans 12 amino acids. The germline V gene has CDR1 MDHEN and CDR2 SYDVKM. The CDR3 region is CASSLAGYGYTF. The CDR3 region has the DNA TGTGCCAGCAGTTTGGCAGGCTATGGCTACACCTTC.

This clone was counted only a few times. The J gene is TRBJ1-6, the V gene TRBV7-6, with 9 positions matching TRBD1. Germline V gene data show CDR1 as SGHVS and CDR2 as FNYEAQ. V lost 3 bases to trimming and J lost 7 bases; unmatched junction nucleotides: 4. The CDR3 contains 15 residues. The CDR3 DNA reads TGTGCCAGCAGCTTCGGGACAGGGCTGAATTCACCCCTCCACTTT. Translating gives CASSFGTGLNSPLHF.

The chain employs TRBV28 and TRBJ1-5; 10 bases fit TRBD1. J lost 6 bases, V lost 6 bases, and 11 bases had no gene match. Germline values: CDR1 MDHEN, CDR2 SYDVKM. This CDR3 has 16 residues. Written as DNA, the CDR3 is TGTGCCAGCAGACCAGTCGGGACAGGGGTCGCTCAGCCCCAGCATTTT. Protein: CASRPVGTGVAQPQHF.

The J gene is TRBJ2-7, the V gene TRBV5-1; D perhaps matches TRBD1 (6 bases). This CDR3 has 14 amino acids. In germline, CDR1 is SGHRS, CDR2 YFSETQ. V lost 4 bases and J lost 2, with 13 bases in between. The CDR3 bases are TGCGCCAGCAGCGGGGTGGGGGCGGCCTACGAGCAGTACTTC. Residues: CASSGVGAAYEQYF.

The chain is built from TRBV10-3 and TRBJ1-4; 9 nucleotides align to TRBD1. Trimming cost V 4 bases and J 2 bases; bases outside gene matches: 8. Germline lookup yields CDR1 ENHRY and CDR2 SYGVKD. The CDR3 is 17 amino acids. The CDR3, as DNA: TGTGCCATCAGTGGGGGACAGGGATTTGACACTAATGAAAAACTGTTTTTT. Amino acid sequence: CAISGGQGFDTNEKLFF.

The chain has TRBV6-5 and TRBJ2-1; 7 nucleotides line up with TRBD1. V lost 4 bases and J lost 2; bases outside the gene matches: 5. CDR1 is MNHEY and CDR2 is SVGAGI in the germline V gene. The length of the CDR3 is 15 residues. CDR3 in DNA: TGTGCCAGCAGTTTGTGGGACAGCCCCTACAATGAGCAGTTCTTC. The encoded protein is CASSLWDSPYNEQFF.

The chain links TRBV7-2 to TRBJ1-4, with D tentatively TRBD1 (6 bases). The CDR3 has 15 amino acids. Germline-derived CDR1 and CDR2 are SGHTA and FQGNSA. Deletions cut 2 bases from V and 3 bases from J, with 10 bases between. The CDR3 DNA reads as TGTGCCAGCAGCTTAATGTGGACAGCTAATGAAAAACTGTTTTTT. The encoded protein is CASSLMWTANEKLFF.

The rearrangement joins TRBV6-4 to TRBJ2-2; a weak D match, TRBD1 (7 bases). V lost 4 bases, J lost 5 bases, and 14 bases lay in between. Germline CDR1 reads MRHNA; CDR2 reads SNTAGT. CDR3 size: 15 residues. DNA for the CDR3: TGTGCCAGCAGTGTTGAGACAGGGAGGACCGGGGAGCTGTTTTTT. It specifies CASSVETGRTGELFF.

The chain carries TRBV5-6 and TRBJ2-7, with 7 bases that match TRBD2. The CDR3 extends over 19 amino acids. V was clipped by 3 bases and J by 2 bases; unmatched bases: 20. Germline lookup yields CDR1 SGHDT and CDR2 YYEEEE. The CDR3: CASSSGGGFAKRNTYEQYF. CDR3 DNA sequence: TGTGCCAGCAGCTCGGGGGGTGGGTTCGCGAAACGAAACACCTACGAGCAGTACTTC.

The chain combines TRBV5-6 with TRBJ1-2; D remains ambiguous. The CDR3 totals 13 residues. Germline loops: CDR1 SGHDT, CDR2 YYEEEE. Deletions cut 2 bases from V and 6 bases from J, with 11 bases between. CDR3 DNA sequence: TGTGCCAGCAGCTTAGGTACGCAGGATGGCTACACCTTC. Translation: CASSLGTQDGYTF.

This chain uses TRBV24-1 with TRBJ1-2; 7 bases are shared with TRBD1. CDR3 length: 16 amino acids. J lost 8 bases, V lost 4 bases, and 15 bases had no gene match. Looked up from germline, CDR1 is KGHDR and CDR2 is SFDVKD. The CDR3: CATSDGTLGTAGGYTF. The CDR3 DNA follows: TGTGCCACCAGTGACGGCACCCTAGGGACAGCGGGCGGCTACACCTTC.

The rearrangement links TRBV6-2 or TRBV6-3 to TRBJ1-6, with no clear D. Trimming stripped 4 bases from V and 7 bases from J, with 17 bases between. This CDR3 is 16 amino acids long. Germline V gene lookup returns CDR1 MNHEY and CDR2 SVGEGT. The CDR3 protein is CASSSAGGRVNSPLHF. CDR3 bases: TGTGCCAGCAGTTCGGCCGGAGGACGGGTAAATTCACCCCTCCACTTT.

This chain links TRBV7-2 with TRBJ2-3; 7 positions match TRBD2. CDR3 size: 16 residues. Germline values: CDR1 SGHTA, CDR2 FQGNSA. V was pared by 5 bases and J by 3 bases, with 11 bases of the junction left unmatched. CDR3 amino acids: CASSLEAGRRTDTQYF. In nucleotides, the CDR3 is TGTGCCAGCAGCCTGGAAGCGGGGAGGAGGACAGATACGCAGTATTTT.